The entry below gives a single T cell receptor (beta chain) sequence along with its context. This specimen comes from a study of blood T cell repertoires in COVID-19. Trimming took 5 bases from V and 3 from J; bases not matched to a gene: 14. The CDR3 length is 17 residues. Germline V lookup: CDR1 WNHNN, CDR2 SYGVQD (reference sequence). This table comes from immunoSEQ multiplex PCR, and its TCRdb copy is limited to in-frame clones, with some not included. The table records 150,000 to 200,000 clones, 80% to 90% of them present only once. Sequenced sample: peripheral blood. The V and J genes are TRBV10-1 and TRBJ2-3; 7 bases are shared with TRBD2. The origin of this receptor is a human donor with active or convalescent COVID-19. The donor label of this sample is uncertain. CDR3 protein: CASSSRLLGGITDTQYF. The CDR3 bases are TGCGCCAGCAGTTCACGCCTTTTGGGAGGGATTACAGATACGCAGTATTTT.